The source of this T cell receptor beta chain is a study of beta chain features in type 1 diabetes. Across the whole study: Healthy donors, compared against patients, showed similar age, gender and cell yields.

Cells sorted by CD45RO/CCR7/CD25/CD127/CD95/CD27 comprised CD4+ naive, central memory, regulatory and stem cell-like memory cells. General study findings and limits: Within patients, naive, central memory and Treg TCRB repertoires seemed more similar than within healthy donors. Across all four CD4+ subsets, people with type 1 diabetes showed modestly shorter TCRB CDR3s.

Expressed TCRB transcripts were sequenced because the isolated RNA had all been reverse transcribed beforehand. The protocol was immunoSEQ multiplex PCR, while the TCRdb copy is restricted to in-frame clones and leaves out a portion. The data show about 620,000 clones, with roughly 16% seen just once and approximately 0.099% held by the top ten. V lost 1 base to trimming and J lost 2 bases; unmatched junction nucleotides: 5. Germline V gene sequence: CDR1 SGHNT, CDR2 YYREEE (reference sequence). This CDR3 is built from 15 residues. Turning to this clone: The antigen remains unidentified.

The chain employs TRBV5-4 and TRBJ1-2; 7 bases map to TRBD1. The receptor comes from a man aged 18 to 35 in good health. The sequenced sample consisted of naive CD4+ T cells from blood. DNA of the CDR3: TGTGCCAGCAGCTTGCAAGGGGGCGGCAACTATGGCTACACCTTC. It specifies CASSLQGGGNYGYTF.